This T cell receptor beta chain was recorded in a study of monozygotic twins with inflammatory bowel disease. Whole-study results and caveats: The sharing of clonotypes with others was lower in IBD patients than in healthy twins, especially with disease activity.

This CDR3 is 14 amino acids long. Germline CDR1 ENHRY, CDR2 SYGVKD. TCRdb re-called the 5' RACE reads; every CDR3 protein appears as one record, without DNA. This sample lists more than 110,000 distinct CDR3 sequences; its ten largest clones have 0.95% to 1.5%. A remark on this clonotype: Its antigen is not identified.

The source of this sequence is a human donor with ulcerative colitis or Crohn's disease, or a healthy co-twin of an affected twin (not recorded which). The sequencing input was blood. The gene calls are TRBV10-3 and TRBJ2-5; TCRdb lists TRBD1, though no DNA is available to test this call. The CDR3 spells CAIKGQGNQETQYF.